The present TCR beta chain was sequenced within a study of PD-L1 blockade in urothelial cancer. Study-level information: At 6 weeks and at 3 weeks (second dose) after treatment start, blood was analyzed.

The table came from immunoSEQ multiplex PCR; TCRdb's copy has only in-frame clones and leaves some out. The sample holds about 30,000 clones, 89% seen once. This clone was counted a few times. Germline CDR1 MNHEY, CDR2 SVGAGI. Trimming removed 0 bases at V and 1 base at J, with 9 bases between. This CDR3 region has 15 residues. Time point indicated: peripheral blood 6 weeks after treatment start. The V gene is TRBV6-5, the J gene TRBJ1-2, with D unclear. This specimen was PBMCs, taken around atezolizumab (anti-PD-L1) treatment. The sequence was obtained from a man older than 75 with urothelial cancer. In nucleotides, the CDR3 is TGTGCCAGCAGTTACTCCTACGGACTTAACTATGGCTACACCTTC. It is translated as CASSYSYGLNYGYTF.